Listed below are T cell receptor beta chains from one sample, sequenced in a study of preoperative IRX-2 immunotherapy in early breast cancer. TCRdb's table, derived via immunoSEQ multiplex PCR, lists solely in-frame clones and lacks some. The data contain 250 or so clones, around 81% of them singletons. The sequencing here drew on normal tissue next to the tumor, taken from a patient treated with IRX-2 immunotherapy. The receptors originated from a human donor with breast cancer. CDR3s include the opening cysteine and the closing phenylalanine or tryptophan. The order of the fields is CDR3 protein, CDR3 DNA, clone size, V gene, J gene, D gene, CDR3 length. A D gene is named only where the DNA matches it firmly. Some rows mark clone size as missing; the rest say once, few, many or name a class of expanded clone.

CDR3aa: CASSPGLRHYGYTF; CDR3nt: TGTGCCAGCTCACCGGGACTCAGACACTATGGCTACACCTTC; abundance: NA; v_gene: TRBV18; j_gene: TRBJ1-2; d_gene: NA; len: 14
CDR3aa: CASTYGDPSGTEAFF; CDR3nt: TGTGCCAGCACTTATGGGGACCCCTCAGGAACTGAAGCTTTCTTT; abundance: NA; v_gene: TRBV11-3; j_gene: TRBJ1-1; d_gene: NA; len: 15
CDR3aa: CASGLRDEQYF; CDR3nt: TGTGCTAGTGGTTTAAGGGACGAGCAGTACTTC; abundance: NA; v_gene: TRBV12-5; j_gene: TRBJ2-7; d_gene: NA; len: 11
CDR3aa: CASSQDRAGMAFF; CDR3nt: TGTGCCAGCAGCCAAGATCGAGCAGGGATGGCTTTCTTT; abundance: NA; v_gene: TRBV14; j_gene: TRBJ1-1; d_gene: NA; len: 13
CDR3aa: CASSYSSFGGADTGELFF; CDR3nt: TGTGCCAGCAGTTACTCGAGTTTCGGGGGCGCGGACACCGGGGAGCTGTTTTTT; abundance: NA; v_gene: TRBV6-8; j_gene: TRBJ2-2; d_gene: NA; len: 18
CDR3aa: CASSYERGRVRTEAFF; CDR3nt: TGTGCCAGCAGTTACGAACGAGGCAGGGTTCGCACTGAAGCTTTCTTT; abundance: few; v_gene: TRBV6-8; j_gene: TRBJ1-1; d_gene: NA; len: 16
CDR3aa: CASSSQEAPLHF; CDR3nt: TGTGCCAGTAGTTCCCAGGAGGCACCCCTCCACTTT; abundance: NA; v_gene: TRBV19; j_gene: TRBJ1-6; d_gene: NA; len: 12
CDR3aa: CASSIGSTANYGYTF; CDR3nt: TGTGCCAGTAGTATTGGCAGTACCGCTAACTATGGCTACACCTTC; abundance: NA; v_gene: TRBV19; j_gene: TRBJ1-2; d_gene: NA; len: 15
CDR3aa: CASSWRGQSTGELFF; CDR3nt: TGCGCCAGCAGCTGGCGGGGTCAATCCACCGGGGAGCTGTTTTTT; abundance: NA; v_gene: TRBV1; j_gene: TRBJ2-2; d_gene: NA; len: 15
CDR3aa: CASSQLAGGETQYF; CDR3nt: TGCGCCAGCAGCCAACTAGCGGGAGGAGAGACCCAGTACTTC; abundance: NA; v_gene: TRBV5-1; j_gene: TRBJ2-5; d_gene: TRBD2; len: 14
CDR3aa: CSVESQDREAYNEQFF; CDR3nt: TGCAGCGTTGAATCCCAGGACAGGGAGGCCTACAATGAGCAGTTCTTC; abundance: NA; v_gene: TRBV29-1; j_gene: TRBJ2-1; d_gene: TRBD1; len: 16
CDR3aa: CATVAGGPGTDTQYF; CDR3nt: TGTGCCACGGTAGCGGGAGGGCCTGGCACAGATACGCAGTATTTT; abundance: NA; v_gene: TRBV12-1; j_gene: TRBJ2-3; d_gene: NA; len: 15
CDR3aa: CASSYSDSYEQYF; CDR3nt: TGTGCCAGCAGTTACTCGGATTCCTACGAGCAGTACTTC; abundance: NA; v_gene: TRBV6-8; j_gene: TRBJ2-7; d_gene: NA; len: 13
CDR3aa: CASSRGQGRETQYF; CDR3nt: TGTGCCAGCAGCCGTGGCCAAGGGAGAGAGACCCAGTACTTC; abundance: NA; v_gene: TRBV28; j_gene: TRBJ2-5; d_gene: NA; len: 14
CDR3aa: CASSFNSGSDEKLFF; CDR3nt: TGTGCCAGCAGCTTTAATTCAGGGTCAGATGAAAAACTGTTTTTT; abundance: NA; v_gene: TRBV11-3; j_gene: TRBJ1-4; d_gene: NA; len: 15
CDR3aa: CSVEKQLNTGELFF; CDR3nt: TGCAGCGTTGAGAAACAACTGAACACCGGGGAGCTGTTTTTT; abundance: NA; v_gene: TRBV29-1; j_gene: TRBJ2-2; d_gene: NA; len: 14
CDR3aa: CASRVYGTAEKLFF; CDR3nt: TGTGCCAGCAGGGTTTACGGGACAGCTGAAAAACTGTTTTTT; abundance: NA; v_gene: TRBV6-8; j_gene: TRBJ1-4; d_gene: TRBD1; len: 14
CDR3aa: CASSEWGAANEKLFF; CDR3nt: TGTGCCAGCAGTGAATGGGGGGCGGCTAATGAAAAACTGTTTTTT; abundance: NA; v_gene: TRBV25-1; j_gene: TRBJ1-4; d_gene: NA; len: 15
CDR3aa: CAWSVSPIENTEAFF; CDR3nt: TGTGCCTGGAGCGTATCCCCGATAGAAAACACTGAAGCTTTCTTT; abundance: NA; v_gene: TRBV30; j_gene: TRBJ1-1; d_gene: NA; len: 15
CDR3aa: CSVGSWGSGANVLTF; CDR3nt: TGCAGCGTTGGTTCGTGGGGATCTGGGGCCAACGTCCTGACTTTC; abundance: NA; v_gene: TRBV29-1; j_gene: TRBJ2-6; d_gene: NA; len: 15
CDR3aa: CASSMAVFGNEQFF; CDR3nt: TGTGCCAGTAGTATGGCGGTTTTCGGGAATGAGCAGTTCTTC; abundance: NA; v_gene: TRBV19; j_gene: TRBJ2-1; d_gene: NA; len: 14
CDR3aa: CASSYDSGTGELFF; CDR3nt: TGTGCCAGCAGTTACGACTCAGGGACCGGGGAGCTGTTTTTT; abundance: NA; v_gene: TRBV6-8; j_gene: TRBJ2-2; d_gene: NA; len: 14
CDR3aa: CASSLLLASETQYF; CDR3nt: TGTGCCAGCAGTTTACTGCTAGCTTCGGAGACCCAGTACTTC; abundance: NA; v_gene: TRBV28; j_gene: TRBJ2-5; d_gene: NA; len: 14
CDR3aa: CASSQVCGGTGSGGETQYF; CDR3nt: TGTGCCAGCAGCCAAGTATGTGGTGGGACAGGGAGCGGGGGGGAGACCCAGTACTTC; abundance: few; v_gene: TRBV14; j_gene: TRBJ2-5; d_gene: NA; len: 19
CDR3aa: CASSPSTGGVLGYTF; CDR3nt: TGTGCCAGCTCACCCTCGACAGGGGGCGTTTTGGGCTACACCTTC; abundance: NA; v_gene: TRBV18; j_gene: TRBJ1-2; d_gene: TRBD1; len: 15